The 14 T cell receptor beta chains given below trace back to one sample, sequenced in a study of cytotoxic CD8 clonotypes in ibrutinib-treated CLL. Assay used: immunoSEQ multiplex PCR; TCRdb lists only in-frame clones, some missing. Among tens of thousands of clones, around 52% were seen once, and the ten largest hold under 30%. The specimen was PBMCs, collected at disease progression, from a patient treated with ibrutinib. These receptors all stem from a human donor with chronic lymphocytic leukemia.

CDR3 DNA: TGTGCCAGCAGCTTAGGCCACCTTATCTACGAGCAGTACTTC. Its protein product is CASSLGHLIYEQYF. V and J are TRBV7-2 and TRBJ2-7, with D unresolved. The CDR3 has 14 amino acids. V was clipped by 1 base and J by 3 bases, with 10 bases between them. Germline lookup yields CDR1 SGHTA and CDR2 FQGNSA.

This clone was detected only once. The rearrangement joins TRBV30 to TRBJ2-1, with a tentative D call TRBD2 (5 bases). CDR1 is GTSNPN, CDR2 SVGIG, per germline (reference sequence). Trimming left V 2 bases short and J 3 bases short, with 11 bases between. CDR3 size: 14 residues. This CDR3 reads CAWSYDYNYNEQFF. The CDR3 DNA is TGTGCCTGGAGTTACGACTATAACTACAATGAGCAGTTCTTC.

The V and J genes are TRBV10-3 and TRBJ1-5, with D unclear. V lost 4 bases and J lost 0, with 4 bases in between. From germline, CDR1 is ENHRY and CDR2 SYGVKD. The CDR3 loop spans 13 amino acids. The CDR3 region is CAISVGSNQPQHF. The CDR3, as DNA: TGTGCCATCAGTGTGGGTAGCAATCAGCCCCAGCATTTT.

This clone was detected a few times. This sequence joins TRBV27 and TRBJ1-5; tentative D call: TRBD1 (5 bases). V was shortened by 3 bases and J by 6 bases, with 12 bases between the two germline ends. The germline gives CDR1 MNHEY, CDR2 SMNVEV (reference sequence). This CDR3 region has 14 residues. For the CDR3, the DNA is TGTGCCAGCAGTTTGATCCAGGGCTTTCAGCCCCAGCATTTT. As protein: CASSLIQGFQPQHF.

V usage is TRBV30 and J usage is TRBJ1-2; D not resolved. Germline V lookup: CDR1 GTSNPN, CDR2 SVGIG (reference sequence). V gave up 1 base and J gave up 4 bases, with 13 bases separating them. This CDR3 spans 14 amino acids. The CDR3 sequence: CAWSGLGASYGYTF. In nucleotides, the CDR3 is TGTGCCTGGAGTGGCCTAGGCGCGAGCTATGGCTACACCTTC.

This clone has a single count. The chain is built from TRBV4-1 and TRBJ2-3; 7 nucleotides align to TRBD2. The V and J ends lost 5 bases and 4 bases, in that order; junction bases with no gene match: 15. Per germline, CDR1 MGHRA and CDR2 YSYEKL. The CDR3 contains 17 residues. CDR3 DNA: TGCGCCAGCAGCACCCCGTCGCGGGGGATTGTATCAGATACGCAGTATTTT. This translates into CASSTPSRGIVSDTQYF.

CDR3 DNA sequence: TGTGCCGGTTCTCGAGACAGTAATGAAAAACTGTTTTTT. It specifies CAGSRDSNEKLFF. The chain recombines TRBV2 with TRBJ1-4, with a weak D call TRBD1 (5 bases). Deletions cut 11 bases from V and 4 bases from J, with 14 bases between. The CDR3 totals 13 residues. Germline CDR1 is SNHLY and CDR2 is FYNNEI.

V and J are TRBV18 and TRBJ2-5; the match to TRBD2 covers 7 bases. There are 15 residues in the CDR3. In germline, CDR1 is KGHSH, CDR2 LQKENI. V lost 3 bases and J lost 5; bases outside the gene matches: 9. CDR3 sequence: CASSPDETSRETQYF. The CDR3 DNA follows: TGTGCCAGCTCACCTGATGAGACTAGCCGGGAGACCCAGTACTTC. Complete variable domain (other parts from reference TRBV18 and TRBJ2-5): NAGVMQNPRHLVRRRGQEARLRCSPMKGHSHVYWYRQLPEEGLKFMVYLQKENIIDESGMPKERFSAEFPKEGPSILRIQQVVRGDSAAYFCASSPDETSRETQYFGPGTRLLVL.

This rearrangement joins TRBV7-2 to TRBJ1-6; TRBD1 aligns across 11 bases. This CDR3 has 15 residues. The junction had 5 bases not matched to a gene; V was cut back by 3 bases and J by 10 bases. Per germline, CDR1 SGHTA and CDR2 FQGNSA. DNA of the CDR3: TGTGCCAGCAGCTTCGGACAGGGGGCAAGATCACCCCTCCACTTT. This translates into CASSFGQGARSPLHF.

The chain has TRBV28 and TRBJ2-7; weak D call: TRBD1 (6 bases). Per the germline V gene, CDR1 is MDHEN and CDR2 is SYDVKM. This CDR3 contains 14 residues. With 5 bases removed from V and 4 bases from J, the gap between germline ends came to 15 bases. The CDR3 bases are TGTGCCAGCAGTCTTGGGGGCCTGGGGTACGAGCAGTACTTC. This gives the protein CASSLGGLGYEQYF.

The V call is TRBV27, the J call TRBJ2-5, with 7 bases fitting TRBD2. This CDR3 has 16 residues. Germline V gene sequence: CDR1 MNHEY, CDR2 SMNVEV (reference sequence). The J segment lost 5 bases and the V segment lost 5 bases, leaving 14 bases of the junction unmatched. CDR3 sequence (DNA): TGTGCCAGCAGTACGTATCGCGCGGGAGAGAGGGAGACCCAGTACTTC. It is translated as CASSTYRAGERETQYF.

The chain is built from TRBV30 and TRBJ2-6; TRBD1 matches 7 bases. The CDR3 has 14 residues. Looked up from germline, CDR1 is GTSNPN and CDR2 is SVGIG (reference sequence). Losses at the gene ends were 0 bases for V and 10 bases for J; bases not matched to a gene: 6. The CDR3 region is CAWSVTGAENVLTF. The CDR3 DNA follows: TGTGCCTGGAGTGTAACAGGGGCCGAAAACGTCCTGACTTTC. The whole variable domain, filled in from reference TRBV30 and TRBJ2-6, reads SQTIHQWPATLVQPVGSPLSLECTVEGTSNPNLYWYRQAAGRGLQLLFYSVGIGQISSEVPQNLSASRPQDRQFILSSKKLLLSDSGFYLCAWSVTGAENVLTFGAGSRLTVL.

This clone was counted only a few times. This chain joins TRBV9 and TRBJ1-2; D unclear. CDR3 length equals 13 residues. Trimming stripped 3 bases from V and 3 bases from J, with 9 bases between. Germline loops: CDR1 SGDLS, CDR2 YYNGEE. The CDR3 sequence is CASSGINYYGYTF. Here the CDR3 DNA reads TGTGCCAGCAGCGGGATCAACTACTATGGCTACACCTTC.

This chain links TRBV28 with TRBJ2-2; D gene unclear. CDR1 and CDR2 from the germline V gene are MDHEN and SYDVKM. Trimming left V 6 bases short and J 6 bases short, with 5 bases between. The CDR3 sequence is 11 residues long. The CDR3 region has the DNA TGTGCCAGCAGAGCCCCCGGGGAGCTGTTTTTT. It is translated as CASRAPGELFF.